Included here is one T cell receptor beta chain sequence, with context. Its antigen is unknown. Combining a sample-barcoded 5' primer with a J-beta primer mix, a second PCR ran for roughly 7 to 12 cycles. TCRdb re-called the 5' RACE reads through MiXCR, storing one row per CDR3 protein. The sample shows approximately 900,000 distinct CDR3 sequences, about 44% of them seen only once. The source of the sample is a study of blood T cells in healthy people across ages. Study-level background: T cells yielded about one barcoded beta molecule per two cells through template switching.

The CDR3 runs 17 residues. Trimming pared 3 bases from V and 0 bases from J, leaving 18 bases between. Germline CDR1 reads LGHNA; CDR2 reads YNFKEQ. General study results and limits: The study lacked donor CMV status, which possibly confounded expanded clonotype changes.

Material: blood. The origin of this receptor is a man aged 25-45 years in good health. This chain links TRBV4-2 with TRBJ2-7; tentatively, D is TRBD2 (6 bases). CDR3 sequence (DNA): TGTGCCAGCAGCCAGAATCCGGGACTCCGTGACTCCTACGAGCAGTACTTC. Protein sequence: CASSQNPGLRDSYEQYF.